Here is one TCR beta chain with its context. The data belong to a study of technical replicates of blood from a few donors. Sequencing was performed with immunoSEQ multiplex PCR; in TCRdb, only in-frame clones are kept and a portion is missing. The sample contains more than 60,000 clones, 95% of which appear only once. Germline V CDR1 and CDR2: SGHNT, YENEEA. CDR3 length: 14 amino acids. Trimming at V came to 5 bases and at J to 4 bases, leaving 8 bases not matched to a gene. The receptor was isolated from a human donor in good health. V is TRBV11-3 and J is TRBJ2-7; 7 positions match TRBD1. The sequenced material came from T cells isolated from PBMCs. In DNA, the CDR3 is TGTGCCAGCAGCCAGTACAGGGGCTGGTACGAGCAGTACTTC. Its protein product is CASSQYRGWYEQYF.